This passage covers 29 T cell receptor beta chains from one sample sequenced in a study of T cell responses to AZD1222 COVID-19 vaccine. TCRdb keeps only in-frame clones here, not all; method: immunoSEQ multiplex PCR. This table holds 120,000 to 150,000 clones, around 90% found once. This specimen consisted of peripheral blood, obtained 28 days after the second AZD1222 dose. These TCRs come from an adult who received the AZD1222 COVID-19 vaccine.

The chain links TRBV30 to TRBJ1-1; 7 nucleotides align to TRBD1. CDR1 and CDR2 from the germline V gene are GTSNPN and SVGIG (reference sequence). This CDR3 has 14 residues. The V and J ends lost 2 bases and 3 bases, in that order; junction bases with no gene match: 6. The CDR3 region is CAWSPRTGDTEAFF. CDR3 nucleotide sequence: TGTGCCTGGAGTCCAAGGACAGGAGACACTGAAGCTTTCTTT.

V usage is TRBV7-8 and J usage is TRBJ2-7, with D tentatively TRBD2 (5 bases). The CDR3 totals 14 residues. Germline lookup yields CDR1 SGHVS and CDR2 FQNEAQ. Trimming left V 1 base short and J 4 bases short, with 11 bases between. The CDR3 here is CASSLGAEGYEQYF. CDR3 in DNA: TGTGCCAGCAGCTTAGGGGCTGAGGGATACGAGCAGTACTTC.

This clone was seen only once. The V gene is TRBV11-2, the J gene TRBJ1-3; 7 bases are a match to TRBD1. The CDR3 sequence is 15 residues long. The J segment lost 3 bases and the V segment lost 0 bases, leaving 2 bases of the junction unmatched. Per germline, CDR1 SGHAT and CDR2 FQNNGV. The CDR3 coding sequence is TGTGCCAGCAGCTTAGAGGCAGGGGGTGGAAACACCATATATTTT. Amino acid sequence: CASSLEAGGGNTIYF.

The CDR3 loop is CASRQGGAQNTEAFF. The CDR3 DNA reads as TGCGCCAGCAGGCAGGGCGGGGCCCAGAACACTGAAGCTTTCTTT. The chain carries TRBV10-1 and TRBJ1-1; possible D gene TRBD1, 5 bases. This CDR3 is built from 15 residues. CDR1 is WNHNN and CDR2 is SYGVQD in the germline V gene (reference sequence). The V and J ends lost 6 bases and 1 base respectively, with 15 bases between them.

This chain joins TRBV6-2 or TRBV6-3 and TRBJ2-5; 10 bases map to TRBD2. Germline assignment: CDR1 MNHEY and CDR2 SVGEGT. This CDR3 is built from 15 residues. After removal of 5 bases from V and 5 bases from J, the junction contained 8 bases not matched to a gene. The CDR3 region has the DNA TGTGCCAGCAGTAGTGCTAGCGGGAGTTCGGAGACCCAGTACTTC. It yields the protein CASSSASGSSETQYF.

The chain recombines TRBV19 with TRBJ1-1; D remains ambiguous. V dropped 3 bases and J dropped 1 base, with 6 bases sitting between them. This CDR3 is built from 13 residues. CDR1 and CDR2 (germline): LNHDA, SQIVND (reference sequence). CDR3 sequence (DNA): TGTGCCAGTAGTATTACAGCGAACACTGAAGCTTTCTTT. Translation: CASSITANTEAFF.

This chain links TRBV11-2 with TRBJ1-6; possible D gene TRBD1, 5 bases. This CDR3 has 15 amino acids. Germline V gene lookup returns CDR1 SGHAT and CDR2 FQNNGV. Trimming stripped 8 bases from V and 9 bases from J, with 20 bases between. The CDR3 protein is CASGLSRGGFSPLHF. Written as DNA, the CDR3 is TGTGCCAGCGGACTGTCACGGGGCGGTTTTTCACCCCTCCACTTT.

V and J are TRBV11-2 and TRBJ1-2; D is ambiguous. Between the trimmed V and J ends, which lost 5 bases and 1 base, there was a span of 11 bases. Germline V lookup: CDR1 SGHAT, CDR2 FQNNGV. The CDR3 totals 14 residues. CDR3 DNA sequence: TGTGCCAGCAGCCGATCGACTGATAACTATGGCTACACCTTC. Protein: CASSRSTDNYGYTF.

The chain is built from TRBV6-1 and TRBJ1-5, with D possibly being TRBD1 (6 bases). In germline, CDR1 is MNHNS, CDR2 SASEGT. The CDR3 contains 15 residues. Trimming took 0 bases from V and 7 from J, leaving 13 bases between them. CDR3 DNA: TGTGCCAGCAGTGAAGCGCTTGGGGGCCGGCAGCCCCAGCATTTT. It specifies CASSEALGGRQPQHF.

The V gene is TRBV11-2, the J gene TRBJ2-3; possibly TRBD2 for D (7 bases). The length of the CDR3 is 17 residues. The V end lost 2 bases, the J end lost 3 bases, and 18 bases lay between the germline ends. CDR1 is SGHAT and CDR2 is FQNNGV in the germline V gene. The DNA of the CDR3 is TGTGCCAGCAGCTTATATAGGGGGGGCCAGAAAACAGATACGCAGTATTTT. Translating gives CASSLYRGGQKTDTQYF.

The rearrangement uses TRBV7-9 and TRBJ2-5, with D possibly being TRBD1 (8 bases). The V end was cut by 5 bases, the J end by 2 bases, with 18 bases between. Germline V gene sequence: CDR1 SEHNR, CDR2 FQNEAQ (reference sequence). CDR3 length: 16 amino acids. The CDR3 nucleotides are TGTGCCAGCAGCGGGAACAGGGGGGGATTACAAGAGACCCAGTACTTC. As protein: CASSGNRGGLQETQYF.

This clone was observed once. The V call is TRBV29-1, the J call TRBJ2-5; D possibly corresponds to TRBD1 (6 bases). Germline CDR1 reads SQVTM; CDR2 reads ANQGSEA. The CDR3 runs 12 residues. The ends were cut back, 7 bases at V and 5 bases at J, with 14 bases in the middle. The CDR3 DNA follows: TGCAGCGCCTCCACAGGGTCTGAGACCCAGTACTTC. Its protein is CSASTGSETQYF.

This clone was observed a single time. This chain uses TRBV18 with TRBJ2-7; 12 positions match TRBD2. This CDR3 is built from 15 residues. Germline V lookup: CDR1 KGHSH, CDR2 LQKENI. V was clipped by 3 bases and J by 5 bases; unmatched bases: 5. The CDR3 loop is CASSPRTSGNNEQYF. CDR3 DNA: TGTGCCAGCTCACCTCGGACTAGCGGGAACAACGAGCAGTACTTC.

The chain employs TRBV18 and TRBJ2-2; possibly TRBD1 or TRBD2 for D (5 bases each). Germline CDR1 and CDR2: KGHSH and LQKENI. V lost 2 bases, J lost 0 bases, and 7 bases lay in between. The CDR3 totals 15 residues. CDR3 amino acids: CASSPGTANTGELFF. The CDR3 nucleotides read TGTGCCAGCTCACCAGGGACGGCGAACACCGGGGAGCTGTTTTTT. Full variable domain (outside the CDR3, taken from reference TRBV18 and TRBJ2-2): NAGVMQNPRHLVRRRGQEARLRCSPMKGHSHVYWYRQLPEEGLKFMVYLQKENIIDESGMPKERFSAEFPKEGPSILRIQQVVRGDSAAYFCASSPGTANTGELFFGEGSRLTVL.

V is TRBV2 and J is TRBJ1-1; TRBD1 matches at 7 bases. J gave up 1 base and V 7 bases, and 6 bases lay outside the gene matches. In germline, CDR1 is SNHLY, CDR2 FYNNEI. The CDR3 is 14 residues long. The CDR3 reads CASIFDRANTEAFF. In DNA form, the CDR3 reads TGTGCCAGCATATTCGACAGGGCGAACACTGAAGCTTTCTTT. The full variable domain, with the rest looked up from reference TRBV2 and TRBJ1-1, is EPEVTQTPSHQVTQMGQEVILRCVPISNHLYFYWYRQILGQKVEFLVSFYNNEISEKSEIFDDQFSVERPDGSNFTLKIRSTKLEDSAMYFCASIFDRANTEAFFGQGTRLTVV.

J is TRBJ1-4 and V is TRBV5-8; the match to TRBD1 covers 7 bases. From germline, CDR1 is SGHTS and CDR2 YDEGEE. Germline trimming cut 4 bases from V and 8 bases from J; bases unmatched to any gene: 11. CDR3 length equals 15 residues. CDR3 residues: CASSPHRGRGEKLFF. The CDR3 coding sequence is TGTGCCAGCAGCCCCCACAGGGGTCGAGGGGAAAAACTGTTTTTT.

The chain uses TRBV5-4 and TRBJ2-3; TRBD2 matches at 14 bases. V gave up 4 bases and J gave up 2 bases; unmatched junction bases: 6. Germline loops: CDR1 SGHNT, CDR2 YYREEE (reference sequence). The CDR3 spans 17 residues. In nucleotides, the CDR3 is TGTGCCAGCAGCGTGGGACTAGCGGGAGCCGACACAGATACGCAGTATTTT. It translates to CASSVGLAGADTDTQYF.

This clone has a single count. This rearrangement joins TRBV29-1 to TRBJ1-4; 7 nucleotides align to TRBD1. The CDR3 extends over 13 amino acids. Germline V gene lookup returns CDR1 SQVTM and CDR2 ANQGSEA. Germline trimming cut 3 bases from V and 5 bases from J; bases unmatched to any gene: 3. DNA of the CDR3: TGCAGCGTTGATACAGGGGCGAATGAAAAACTGTTTTTT. Translating gives CSVDTGANEKLFF.

J is TRBJ2-2 and V is TRBV30; D unclear. The CDR3 sequence is 13 residues long. The germline CDR1 and CDR2 sequences are GTSNPN and SVGIG (reference sequence). V was trimmed by 0 bases and J by 5 bases, leaving 7 bases between them. This chain's CDR3 is CAWSVGYTGELFF. The CDR3 region has the DNA TGTGCCTGGAGTGTAGGGTATACCGGGGAGCTGTTTTTT.

This clone was seen only once. The CDR3 region is CASSLWSVSEAFF. Written as DNA, the CDR3 is TGTGCCAGCAGCTTATGGAGTGTTAGTGAAGCTTTCTTT. The J gene is TRBJ1-1, the V gene TRBV7-8; D call uncertain. CDR3 length: 13 amino acids. CDR1 and CDR2 (germline): SGHVS, FQNEAQ. V was clipped by 2 bases and J by 7 bases, with 11 bases between them. Variable domain in full (rest from reference TRBV7-8 and TRBJ1-1): GAGVSQSPRYKVAKRGQDVALRCDPISGHVSLFWYQQALGQGPEFLTYFQNEAQLDKSGLPSDRFFAERPEGSVSTLKIQRTQQEDSAVYLCASSLWSVSEAFFGQGTRLTVV.

The J gene is TRBJ2-1, the V gene TRBV30; the match to TRBD2 covers 7 bases. Germline trimming cut 2 bases from V and 6 bases from J; bases unmatched to any gene: 7. This CDR3 contains 14 residues. Germline V gives CDR1 GTSNPN, CDR2 SVGIG (reference sequence). The CDR3 bases are TGTGCCTGGAGTCAAACTAGCGCCCTCAATGAGCAGTTCTTC. This codes for CAWSQTSALNEQFF.

This clone was seen a few times. This chain links TRBV7-2 with TRBJ1-3, with unresolved D. Germline CDR1 is SGHTA and CDR2 is FQGNSA. This CDR3 is 17 amino acids long. With 1 base removed from V and 2 bases from J, the gap between germline ends came to 15 bases. The CDR3 nucleotides are TGTGCCAGCAGCTTAGACGTAGGACCTCGAGCTGGAAACACCATATATTTT. This gives the protein CASSLDVGPRAGNTIYF.

This chain uses TRBV19 with TRBJ1-2; D gene uncertain. V was trimmed by 5 bases and J by 5 bases, leaving 15 bases between them. This CDR3 spans 14 amino acids. Looked up from germline, CDR1 is LNHDA and CDR2 is SQIVND (reference sequence). CDR3 protein: CASSPRPRGYGYTF. The CDR3 DNA reads as TGTGCCAGTAGTCCCCGGCCAAGAGGATATGGCTACACCTTC.

By frequency in the sample, this clone is large. The rearrangement uses TRBV6-4 and TRBJ2-6; a possible D gene is TRBD1 (6 bases). The germline CDR1 and CDR2 sequences are MRHNA and SNTAGT. This CDR3 region has 15 residues. Trimming left V 3 bases short and J 0 bases short, with 6 bases between. The CDR3 DNA is TGTGCCAGCAGTGAGGGGGCCTCTGGGGCCAACGTCCTGACTTTC. Translated: CASSEGASGANVLTF.

J is TRBJ1-2 and V is TRBV29-1, with TRBD1 as a possible D gene (5 bases). The CDR3 runs to 13 residues. The germline V and J ends were trimmed by 8 bases and 2 bases, with 15 bases remaining between them. The V gene's germline CDR1 is SQVTM and CDR2 ANQGSEA. The CDR3 here is CSYSAGGNYGYTF. For the CDR3, the DNA is TGCAGCTACTCCGCTGGGGGAAACTATGGCTACACCTTC. Using reference TRBV29-1 and TRBJ1-2 for the parts outside the CDR3, the full variable domain is SAVISQKPSRDICQRGTSLTIQCQVDSQVTMMFWYRQQPGQSLTLIATANQGSEATYESGFVIDKFPISRPNLTFSTLTVSNMSPEDSSIYLCSYSAGGNYGYTFGSGTRLTVV.

The CDR3 DNA is TGTGCCTGGAGTGTTACAGGCGAGCAGTACTTC. Its translation is CAWSVTGEQYF. This chain links TRBV30 with TRBJ2-7, with D tentatively TRBD1 (5 bases). The germline V gene has CDR1 GTSNPN and CDR2 SVGIG (reference sequence). Trimming cost V 0 bases and J 6 bases, with 6 bases left between them. The CDR3 covers 11 residues.

The chain has TRBV28 and TRBJ1-2; 9 bases agree with TRBD1. The CDR3 length is 14 residues. Germline V lookup: CDR1 MDHEN, CDR2 SYDVKM. Trimming cost V 2 bases and J 2 bases; bases outside gene matches: 0. For the CDR3, the DNA is TGTGCCAGCAGTTTAGGACAGGGGAACTATGGCTACACCTTC. Translation: CASSLGQGNYGYTF.

V gene TRBV25-1 combines with J gene TRBJ1-2; unclear D gene. The CDR3 is 15 residues long. Germline V gene lookup returns CDR1 MGHDK and CDR2 SYGVNS. V lost 3 bases to trimming and J lost 0 bases, with 11 bases between them. CDR3 sequence reads: CASSDYGIPNYGYTF. CDR3 coding DNA: TGTGCCAGCAGTGATTATGGTATTCCTAACTATGGCTACACCTTC.

The rearrangement joins TRBV11-2 to TRBJ1-1; D unresolved. V lost 6 bases to trimming and J lost 1 base, with 15 bases between them. CDR1 and CDR2 from the germline V gene are SGHAT and FQNNGV. This CDR3 region has 15 residues. Here the CDR3 DNA reads TGTGCCAGCAGAACGTCTTACGCAGGGAACACTGAAGCTTTCTTT. It codes for CASRTSYAGNTEAFF.